These 32 T cell receptor beta chains originate from one sample sequenced in a study of Graves' ophthalmopathy and Graves' hyperthyroidism. RNA transcripts yielded amplified TCR beta CDR3 regions. Investigators did first-round RT-PCR with HTBI primers, then second-round multiplex PCR. One entry per CDR3 protein, called by TCRdb with MiXCR from the multiplex PCR reads. The table lists 360,000 or so distinct CDR3 sequences, about a sixth of them singletons. The sequenced sample was peripheral blood. These receptors all stem from a woman between 18 and 29 years old with Graves' ophthalmopathy.

The sample holds many counts of this clonotype. The rearrangement links TRBV6-5 to TRBJ2-7; the D gene is possibly TRBD1 (6 bases). Trimming took off 6 bases at V and 6 bases at J, with 18 bases between the two ends. The germline V gene encodes CDR1 MNHEY and CDR2 SVGAGI. The CDR3 covers 14 residues. DNA for the CDR3: TGTGCCAGCAGCAGTACAGGGACGACCTGCGAGCAGTACTTC. It yields the protein CASSSTGTTCEQYF.

The genes are TRBV6-2 or TRBV6-3 and TRBJ2-7; D may match TRBD1 or TRBD2 (5 bases each). This CDR3 comprises 13 residues. V gave up 4 bases and J gave up 4 bases, with 11 bases separating them. Looked up from germline, CDR1 is MNHEY and CDR2 is SVGEGT. In DNA form, the CDR3 reads TGTGCCAGCAGTTCCCTGAGGGGATACGAGCAGTACTTC. It encodes CASSSLRGYEQYF.

This clonotype was picked up many times. This rearrangement joins TRBV5-1 to TRBJ2-7, with TRBD2 identical over 8 bases. The CDR3 sequence is 15 residues long. Germline CDR1 reads SGHRS; CDR2 reads YFSETQ. V shed 1 base, J shed 5 bases, and the junction held 8 bases outside the gene matches. The CDR3 here is CASSLFLAGQDEQYF. CDR3 nucleotides: TGCGCCAGCAGCTTGTTCTTAGCGGGGCAAGACGAGCAGTACTTC. Together with reference TRBV5-1 and TRBJ2-7, the CDR3 gives the full variable domain: KAGVTQTPRYLIKTRGQQVTLSCSPISGHRSVSWYQQTPGQGLQFLFEYFSETQRNKGNFPGRFSGRQFSNSRSEMNVSTLELGDSALYLCASSLFLAGQDEQYFGPGTRLTVT.

The chain couples TRBV11-2 to TRBJ2-5; tentative D call: TRBD2 (5 bases). CDR3 size: 15 residues. Germline lookup yields CDR1 SGHAT and CDR2 FQNNGV. With 5 bases removed from V and 4 bases from J, the gap between germline ends came to 17 bases. CDR3 DNA sequence: TGTGCCAGCAGCCCCCGCTCACATGGGAGAGAGACCCAGTACTTC. Translation: CASSPRSHGRETQYF.

Ten or more counts support this clonotype. This chain connects TRBV12-3 or TRBV12-4 to TRBJ1-6; weak D call: TRBD1 (5 bases). This CDR3 spans 16 amino acids. Trimming took 3 bases from V and 6 from J, leaving 15 bases between them. DNA of the CDR3: TGTGCCAGCAGTTTGACGACCCCCGGGACTAATTCACCCCTCCACTTT. Encoded protein: CASSLTTPGTNSPLHF.

This clonotype was detected only a few times. V gene TRBV6-1 combines with J gene TRBJ2-5; 8 nucleotides line up with TRBD1. V shed 5 bases and J 7 bases; nucleotides not matched to a gene: 9. Germline V gene data show CDR1 as MNHNS and CDR2 as SASEGT. This CDR3 comprises 14 residues. The CDR3 nucleotides are TGTGCCAGCAGTAAGGACAGGGTAGAGTGGACCCAGTACTTC. Its protein is CASSKDRVEWTQYF.

Many counts were recorded for this clonotype. This chain connects TRBV20-1 to TRBJ1-5; TRBD1 might be the D (6 bases). Germline V gene sequence: CDR1 DFQATT, CDR2 SNEGSKA (reference sequence). CDR3 length: 13 residues. V shed 5 bases and J shed 5 bases, with 13 bases lying between them. CDR3: CSAPKGVDQPQHF. The CDR3 DNA reads TGCAGTGCTCCAAAGGGGGTTGATCAGCCCCAGCATTTT.

This clonotype has ten or more counts. The V gene is TRBV6-1, the J gene TRBJ2-4, with 8 bases fitting TRBD2. With V trimmed by 4 bases and J by 0 bases, 8 bases remained unmatched. The CDR3 totals 17 residues. Germline V lookup: CDR1 MNHNS, CDR2 SASEGT. The chain's CDR3 is CASSVRGGGLAKNIQYF. DNA for the CDR3: TGTGCCAGCAGTGTTCGGGGGGGCGGACTAGCCAAAAACATTCAGTACTTC.

This clonotype was recorded at least ten times. The chain has TRBV12-3 or TRBV12-4 and TRBJ2-5; D is undetermined. This CDR3 spans 12 amino acids. The V end lost 5 bases, the J end lost 10 bases, and 14 bases lay between the germline ends. The CDR3 loop reads CASSRNKEDQYF. The CDR3 coding sequence is TGTGCCAGCAGTCGTAATAAAGAGGACCAGTACTTC.

This clonotype was recorded many times. The chain combines TRBV7-2 with TRBJ2-5; D uncertain. CDR3 size: 11 residues. V was clipped by 9 bases and J by 3 bases, with 8 bases between them. Germline lookup yields CDR1 SGHTA and CDR2 FQGNSA. In DNA, the CDR3 is TGTGCCAGTCAGGCGGAAGAGACCCAGTACTTC. Translation: CASQAEETQYF.

In this sample, this clonotype turned up many times. The V gene is TRBV5-4, the J gene TRBJ2-7, with 9 bases identical to TRBD2. Germline V lookup: CDR1 SGHNT, CDR2 YYREEE (reference sequence). The CDR3 is 14 residues long. V shed 4 bases and J 3 bases; nucleotides not matched to a gene: 5. The DNA of the CDR3 is TGTGCCAGCAGCGCGTCAGCGGGGGGCTACGAGCAGTACTTC. It specifies CASSASAGGYEQYF.

This clonotype appeared many times. The V gene is TRBV6-1, the J gene TRBJ2-7, with 8 bases identical to TRBD2. The germline CDR1 and CDR2 sequences are MNHNS and SASEGT. V was pared by 5 bases and J by 0 bases, with 9 bases of the junction left unmatched. The CDR3 extends over 16 amino acids. The CDR3 DNA follows: TGTGCCAGCAGTCGAAGCTTGGGACTAGTCTCCTACGAGCAGTACTTC. This gives the protein CASSRSLGLVSYEQYF.

This clonotype was seen at least ten times. A much larger clone is a single base away; this may be a read error. J is TRBJ1-1 and V is TRBV29-1, with D hard to call. This CDR3 is built from 13 residues. V lost 2 bases, J lost 3 bases, and 10 bases lay in between. Germline CDR1 is SQVTM and CDR2 is ANQGSEA. CDR3 protein: CSVELGWDTEAFF. The CDR3 bases are TGCAGCGTTGAACTGGGTTGGGACACTGAAGCTTTCTTT. Using reference TRBV29-1 and TRBJ1-1 for the parts outside the CDR3, the full variable domain is SAVISQKPSRDICQRGTSLTIQCQVDSQVTMMFWYRQQPGQSLTLIATANQGSEATYESGFVIDKFPISRPNLTFSTLTVSNMSPEDSSIYLCSVELGWDTEAFFGQGTRLTVV.

This clonotype was detected only a few times. The chain recombines TRBV6-2 or TRBV6-3 with TRBJ1-5; no definite D call. V was shortened by 6 bases and J by 6 bases, with 12 bases between the two germline ends. From germline, CDR1 is MNHEY and CDR2 SVGEGT. This CDR3 region has 13 residues. The CDR3 region is CASRPQEGQPQHF. The CDR3 DNA sequence: TGTGCCAGCAGGCCCCAGGAAGGTCAGCCCCAGCATTTT.

This clonotype occurred many times. The gene calls are TRBV28 and TRBJ2-7, with 8 bases that match TRBD1. From germline, CDR1 is MDHEN and CDR2 SYDVKM. The ends lost 6 bases at V and 2 bases at J; junction bases unmatched: 9. The CDR3 runs to 15 residues. The CDR3 sequence: CASRPRTGTPYEQYF. The CDR3 DNA reads TGTGCCAGCAGACCGCGGACAGGGACACCCTACGAGCAGTACTTC.

A few counts support this clonotype. The chain is built from TRBV6-5 and TRBJ2-5, with 8 bases aligning to TRBD1. The CDR3 spans 16 residues. Germline V gene data show CDR1 as MNHEY and CDR2 as SVGAGI. V lost 0 bases and J lost 6; bases outside the gene matches: 9. DNA of the CDR3: TGTGCCAGCAGTTACTCAGCGGACAGGGCCCCCCAGACCCAGTACTTC. The encoded protein is CASSYSADRAPQTQYF.

In its sample, this clonotype was seen many times. The chain employs TRBV2 and TRBJ1-2, with TRBD1 matching 7 bases. J gave up 4 bases and V 6 bases, and 5 bases lay outside the gene matches. The CDR3 runs 13 residues. Germline V CDR1 and CDR2: SNHLY, FYNNEI. This CDR3 is CASRGDSPYGYTF. The CDR3 coding sequence is TGTGCCAGCAGAGGGGACAGCCCCTATGGCTACACCTTC.

The genes are TRBV12-3 or TRBV12-4 and TRBJ1-5; the match to TRBD1 covers 10 bases. V shed 4 bases, J shed 2 bases, and the junction held 11 bases outside the gene matches. This CDR3 comprises 18 residues. The CDR3 is CASSSFGPGTGGNQPQHF. Here the CDR3 DNA reads TGTGCCAGCAGTTCCTTTGGCCCGGGGACAGGGGGCAATCAGCCCCAGCATTTT.

The V call is TRBV12-3 or TRBV12-4, the J call TRBJ2-2, with 10 positions matching TRBD2. The CDR3 has 14 amino acids. J gave up 4 bases and V 6 bases, and 2 bases lay outside the gene matches. This CDR3 is CASRGLASTGELFF. CDR3 nucleotide sequence: TGTGCCAGCAGGGGACTAGCGAGCACCGGGGAGCTGTTTTTT.

This clonotype has a count of ten or more. J is TRBJ1-1 and V is TRBV6-2 or TRBV6-3, with D maybe TRBD1 (6 bases). V was pared by 2 bases and J by 6 bases, with 13 bases between. Per germline, CDR1 MNHEY and CDR2 SVGEGT. The CDR3 runs to 14 residues. The CDR3 bases are TGTGCCAGCAGTTACGGTGGGGGGCGTTCTGAAGCTTTCTTT. This encodes CASSYGGGRSEAFF.

This sequence joins TRBV7-9 and TRBJ1-2, with 7 bases lining up with TRBD1. Germline trimming cut 0 bases from V and 4 bases from J; bases unmatched to any gene: 2. Germline loops: CDR1 SEHNR, CDR2 FQNEAQ (reference sequence). CDR3 length equals 14 residues. This CDR3 reads CASSLAGGRYGYTF. CDR3 in DNA: TGTGCCAGCAGCTTAGCAGGGGGCCGCTATGGCTACACCTTC.

This clonotype was counted many times. J is TRBJ2-5 and V is TRBV6-1; 10 bases are shared with TRBD1. V lost 8 bases, J lost 4 bases, and 10 bases stayed unmatched. The CDR3 is made up of 15 amino acids. CDR1 and CDR2 (germline): MNHNS, SASEGT. CDR3 DNA: TGTGCCAGCTCCCCAATGAGGACAGGGGGAGAGACCCAGTACTTC. Its protein product is CASSPMRTGGETQYF.

There are many counts of this clonotype. This chain connects TRBV5-1 to TRBJ2-7, with D tentatively TRBD2 (5 bases). In germline, CDR1 is SGHRS, CDR2 YFSETQ. Trimming shortened V by 1 base and J by 1 base, and 12 bases separated the two germline ends. CDR3 length equals 15 residues. CDR3 nucleotides: TGCGCCAGCAGCTTGCTTTTGGGGAGATCCTACGAGCAGTACTTC. Its protein product is CASSLLLGRSYEQYF. The entire variable domain, with the rest obtained from reference TRBV5-1 and TRBJ2-7, is as follows: KAGVTQTPRYLIKTRGQQVTLSCSPISGHRSVSWYQQTPGQGLQFLFEYFSETQRNKGNFPGRFSGRQFSNSRSEMNVSTLELGDSALYLCASSLLLGRSYEQYFGPGTRLTVT.

This clonotype was observed a few times. This chain connects TRBV12-3 or TRBV12-4 to TRBJ1-5, with D hard to call. V was pared by 2 bases and J by 7 bases, with 6 bases between. The CDR3 sequence is 12 residues long. The CDR3 coding sequence is TGTGCCAGCAGTTTACCAACCCAGCCCCAGCATTTT. It codes for CASSLPTQPQHF.

There are a few counts of this clonotype. The chain recombines TRBV19 with TRBJ2-2, with D unclear. The length of the CDR3 is 13 residues. Germline values: CDR1 LNHDA, CDR2 SQIVND (reference sequence). V lost 11 bases and J lost 1, with 11 bases in between. The CDR3 DNA reads as TGTGCCTGCGATTCAGGGAACACCGGGGAGCTGTTTTTT. Translated, it gives CACDSGNTGELFF.

This clonotype was counted ten times or more. V and J are TRBV10-3 and TRBJ2-7; maybe TRBD1 (6 bases). The CDR3 runs to 12 residues. CDR1 ENHRY and CDR2 SYGVKD come from the germline V gene. Trimming took off 4 bases at V and 2 bases at J, with 6 bases between the two ends. The chain's CDR3 is CAISGQAYEQYF. The CDR3 region has the DNA TGTGCCATCAGTGGACAGGCCTACGAGCAGTACTTC.

This clonotype was observed many times. J is TRBJ2-7 and V is TRBV14; D is undetermined. The germline CDR1 and CDR2 sequences are SGHDN and FVKESK. Trimming removed 2 bases from V and 2 bases from J, with 7 bases in between. This CDR3 comprises 13 residues. CDR3: CASSQYVPYEQYF. CDR3 DNA: TGTGCCAGCAGCCAATATGTTCCCTACGAGCAGTACTTC.

This clonotype was picked up many times. V gene TRBV28 combines with J gene TRBJ1-1; D might be TRBD1 (6 bases). V was shortened by 7 bases and J by 5 bases, with 23 bases between the two germline ends. This CDR3 has 16 residues. Germline assignment: CDR1 MDHEN and CDR2 SYDVKM. The DNA of the CDR3 is TGTGCCAGCAAGAATATAGAGGGGGTTTCGAGGACTGAAGCTTTCTTT. As protein: CASKNIEGVSRTEAFF.

This clonotype occurred many times. V gene TRBV10-2 combines with J gene TRBJ2-2, with 7 bases that match TRBD2. Per the germline V gene, CDR1 is WSHSY and CDR2 is SAAADI. V shed 5 bases, J shed 3 bases, and the junction held 3 bases outside the gene matches. The CDR3 runs 14 residues. CDR3 DNA: TGCGCCAGCAGTTGGGGAGGGGACACCGGGGAGCTGTTTTTT. This sequence encodes CASSWGGDTGELFF.

There are many counts of this clonotype. The rearrangement links TRBV6-2 or TRBV6-3 to TRBJ2-7; D perhaps matches TRBD1 (7 bases). V lost 2 bases and J lost 3, with 11 bases in between. This CDR3 has 14 residues. Germline CDR1 reads MNHEY; CDR2 reads SVGEGT. Here the CDR3 reads CASSYPGGYYEQYF. CDR3 nucleotides: TGTGCCAGCAGTTACCCAGGGGGGTACTACGAGCAGTACTTC.

The chain combines TRBV10-3 with TRBJ2-7, with a possible D match to TRBD2 (6 bases). V gave up 6 bases and J gave up 0 bases, with 9 bases separating them. There are 13 residues in the CDR3. In germline, CDR1 is ENHRY, CDR2 SYGVKD. For the CDR3, the DNA is TGTGCCATCAGCCCGGGAGCCTCCTACGAGCAGTACTTC. Protein sequence: CAISPGASYEQYF.

This clonotype appeared many times. CDR3 amino acids: CASNEPGFETGAFF. The DNA for the CDR3 is TGTGCCAGCAACGAACCGGGATTTGAGACGGGCGCTTTCTTT. V and J are TRBV11-1 and TRBJ1-1; D is undetermined. Trimming pared 7 bases from V and 11 bases from J, leaving 23 bases between. This CDR3 has 14 residues. The germline CDR1 and CDR2 sequences are SGHAT and FQDESV (reference sequence).